The 3 T cell receptor beta chains presented below share a single source sample, sequenced in a study of T cells in Graves' hyperthyroidism and ophthalmopathy. RNA transcripts served as the template for amplifying TCR beta CDR3 regions. During a first-round RT-PCR of the TCR CDR3, the HTBI primer set was used. TCRdb used MiXCR to reprocess the multiplex PCR reads, holding one entry per CDR3 protein. The data contain roughly 740,000 distinct CDR3 sequences, about 15% of them singletons. Sequencing used blood. The source is a man between 18 and 35 years old with Graves' hyperthyroidism.

This clonotype was seen a handful of times. The chain joins TRBV5-8 to TRBJ2-7, with 14 bases fitting TRBD2. Germline loops: CDR1 SGHTS, CDR2 YDEGEE. The junction had 10 bases not matched to a gene; V was cut back by 7 bases and J by 4 bases. The CDR3 has 16 amino acids. The CDR3 sequence is CASERPGTSGSYEQYF. The CDR3 coding sequence is TGTGCCAGCGAAAGGCCCGGGACTAGCGGGAGTTACGAGCAGTACTTC. The variable domain in full, with the rest retrieved from reference TRBV5-8 and TRBJ2-7, is EAGVTQSPTHLIKTRGQQATLRCSPISGHTSVYWYQQALGLGLQFLLWYDEGEERNRGNFPPRFSGRQFPNYSSELNVNALELEDSALYLCASERPGTSGSYEQYFGPGTRLTVT.

This clonotype was observed a handful of times. The rearrangement joins TRBV20-1 to TRBJ1-5; tentative D call: TRBD1 (6 bases). The CDR3 extends over 13 amino acids. Germline V gene lookup returns CDR1 DFQATT and CDR2 SNEGSKA (reference sequence). V lost 2 bases and J 5 bases, leaving 10 bases between the germline ends. The CDR3 DNA reads as TGCAGTGCTAGAAGGGACATTGATCAGCCCCAGCATTTT. This sequence encodes CSARRDIDQPQHF.

V gene TRBV4-2 combines with J gene TRBJ2-5; 12 bases are a match to TRBD2. From germline, CDR1 is LGHNA and CDR2 YNFKEQ. CDR3 size: 18 residues. V was pared by 4 bases and J by 1 base, with 10 bases of the junction left unmatched. The CDR3 spells CASSPGPSGRASQETQYF. In DNA, the CDR3 is TGTGCCAGCAGCCCCGGACCTAGCGGGAGGGCGTCCCAAGAGACCCAGTACTTC.